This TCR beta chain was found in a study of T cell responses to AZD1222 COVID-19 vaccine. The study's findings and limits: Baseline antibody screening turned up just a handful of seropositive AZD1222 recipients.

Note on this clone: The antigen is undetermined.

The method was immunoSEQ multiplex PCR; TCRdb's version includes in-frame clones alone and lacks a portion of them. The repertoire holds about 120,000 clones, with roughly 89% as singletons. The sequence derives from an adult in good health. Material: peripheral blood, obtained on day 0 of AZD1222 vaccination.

The chain's CDR3 is CAWIGRTTYNEQFF. The CDR3 nucleotides read TGTGCCTGGATAGGGAGGACTACATACAATGAGCAGTTCTTC. This rearrangement joins TRBV30 to TRBJ2-1; possible D gene TRBD2, 6 bases. Per germline, CDR1 GTSNPN and CDR2 SVGIG (reference sequence). The CDR3 is 14 residues long. V was trimmed by 4 bases and J by 4 bases, leaving 14 bases between them.